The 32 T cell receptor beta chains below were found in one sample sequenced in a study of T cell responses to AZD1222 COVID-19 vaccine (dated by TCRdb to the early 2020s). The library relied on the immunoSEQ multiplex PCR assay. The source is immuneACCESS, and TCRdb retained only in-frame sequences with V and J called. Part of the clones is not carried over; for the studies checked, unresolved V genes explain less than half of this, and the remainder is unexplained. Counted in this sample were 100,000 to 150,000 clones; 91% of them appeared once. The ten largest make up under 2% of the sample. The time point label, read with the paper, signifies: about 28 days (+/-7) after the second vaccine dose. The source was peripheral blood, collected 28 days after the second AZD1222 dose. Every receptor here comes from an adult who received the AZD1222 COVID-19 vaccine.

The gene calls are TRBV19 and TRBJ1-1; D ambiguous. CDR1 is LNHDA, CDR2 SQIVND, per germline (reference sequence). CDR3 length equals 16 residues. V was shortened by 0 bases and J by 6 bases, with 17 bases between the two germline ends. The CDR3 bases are TGTGCCAGTAGTATAGATCCCGACGGACCCGCGGCTGAAGCTTTCTTT. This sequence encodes CASSIDPDGPAAEAFF.

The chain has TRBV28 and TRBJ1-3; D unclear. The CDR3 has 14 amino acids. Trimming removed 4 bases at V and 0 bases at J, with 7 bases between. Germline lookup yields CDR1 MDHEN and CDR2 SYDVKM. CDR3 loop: CASSSPNSGNTIYF. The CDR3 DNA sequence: TGTGCCAGCAGTTCCCCGAACTCTGGAAACACCATATATTTT.

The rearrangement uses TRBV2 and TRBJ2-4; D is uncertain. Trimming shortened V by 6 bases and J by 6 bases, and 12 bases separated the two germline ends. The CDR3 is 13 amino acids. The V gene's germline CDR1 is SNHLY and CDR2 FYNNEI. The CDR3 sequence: CASRQNPGNIQYF. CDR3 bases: TGTGCCAGCAGACAGAACCCGGGAAACATTCAGTACTTC.

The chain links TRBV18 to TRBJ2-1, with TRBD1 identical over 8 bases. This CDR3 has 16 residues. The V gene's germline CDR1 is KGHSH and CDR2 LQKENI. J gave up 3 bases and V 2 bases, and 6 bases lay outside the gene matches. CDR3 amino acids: CASSPLQGGDYNEQFF. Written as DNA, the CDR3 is TGTGCCAGCTCACCATTACAGGGGGGCGACTACAATGAGCAGTTCTTC.

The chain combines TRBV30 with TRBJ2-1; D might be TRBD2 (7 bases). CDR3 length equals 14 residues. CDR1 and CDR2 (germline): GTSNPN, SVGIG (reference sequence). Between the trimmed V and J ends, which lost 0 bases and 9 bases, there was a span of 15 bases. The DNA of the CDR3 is TGTGCCTGGAGTGTGGGGGGGCCATTGAGTGAGCAGTTCTTC. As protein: CAWSVGGPLSEQFF.

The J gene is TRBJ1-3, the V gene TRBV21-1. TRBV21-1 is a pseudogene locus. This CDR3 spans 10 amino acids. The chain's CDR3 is CASVAGTIYF. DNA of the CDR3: TGTGCCAGCGTAGCGGGCACCATATATTTT.

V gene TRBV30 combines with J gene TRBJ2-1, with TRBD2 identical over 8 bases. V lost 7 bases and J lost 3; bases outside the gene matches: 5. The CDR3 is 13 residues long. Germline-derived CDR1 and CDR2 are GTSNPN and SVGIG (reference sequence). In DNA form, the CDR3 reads TGTGCCTCCCGGGGGGGGAGCTACAATGAGCAGTTCTTC. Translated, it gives CASRGGSYNEQFF. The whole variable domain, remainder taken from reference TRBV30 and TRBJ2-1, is SQTIHQWPATLVQPVGSPLSLECTVEGTSNPNLYWYRQAAGRGLQLLFYSVGIGQISSEVPQNLSASRPQDRQFILSSKKLLLSDSGFYLCASRGGSYNEQFFGPGTRLTVL.

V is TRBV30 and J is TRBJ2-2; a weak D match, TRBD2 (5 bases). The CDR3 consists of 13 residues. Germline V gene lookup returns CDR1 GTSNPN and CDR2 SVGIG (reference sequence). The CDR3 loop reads CAGQDSNTGELFF. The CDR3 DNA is TGTGCGGGCCAGGACTCGAACACCGGGGAGCTGTTTTTT. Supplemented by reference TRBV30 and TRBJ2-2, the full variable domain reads SQTIHQWPATLVQPVGSPLSLECTVEGTSNPNLYWYRQAAGRGLQLLFYSVGIGQISSEVPQNLSASRPQDRQFILSSKKLLLSDSGFYLCAGQDSNTGELFFGEGSRLTVL.

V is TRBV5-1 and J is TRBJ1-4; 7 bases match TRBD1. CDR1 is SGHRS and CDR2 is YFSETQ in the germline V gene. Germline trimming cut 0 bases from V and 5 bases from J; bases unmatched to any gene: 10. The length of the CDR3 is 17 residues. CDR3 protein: CASSLGNLGQFNEKLFF. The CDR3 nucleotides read TGCGCCAGCAGCTTGGGGAATCTGGGACAGTTCAATGAAAAACTGTTTTTT.

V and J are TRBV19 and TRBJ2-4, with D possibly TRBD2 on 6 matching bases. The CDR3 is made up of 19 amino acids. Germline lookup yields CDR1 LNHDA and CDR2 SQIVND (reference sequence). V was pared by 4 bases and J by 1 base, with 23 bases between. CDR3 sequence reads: CASSRSSGTGVVAKNIQYF. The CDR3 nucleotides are TGTGCCAGTAGTAGATCCTCGGGTACGGGAGTGGTGGCCAAAAACATTCAGTACTTC.

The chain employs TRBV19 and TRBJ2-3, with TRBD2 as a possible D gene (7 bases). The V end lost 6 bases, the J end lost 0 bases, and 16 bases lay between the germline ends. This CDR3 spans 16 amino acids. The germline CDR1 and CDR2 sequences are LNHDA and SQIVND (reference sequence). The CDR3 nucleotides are TGTGCCAGTAGCGATAGGGGGGGGCCTAGCACAGATACGCAGTATTTT. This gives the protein CASSDRGGPSTDTQYF. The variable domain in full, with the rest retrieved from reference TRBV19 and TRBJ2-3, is DGGITQSPKYLFRKEGQNVTLSCEQNLNHDAMYWYRQDPGQGLRLIYYSQIVNDFQKGDIAEGYSVSREKKESFPLTVTSAQKNPTAFYLCASSDRGGPSTDTQYFGPGTRLTVL.

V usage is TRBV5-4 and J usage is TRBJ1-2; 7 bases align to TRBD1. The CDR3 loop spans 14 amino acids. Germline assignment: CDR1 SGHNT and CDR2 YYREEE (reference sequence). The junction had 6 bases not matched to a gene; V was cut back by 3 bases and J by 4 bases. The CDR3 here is CASSSNRGSYGYTF. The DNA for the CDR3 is TGTGCCAGCAGCTCAAACAGGGGAAGCTATGGCTACACCTTC.

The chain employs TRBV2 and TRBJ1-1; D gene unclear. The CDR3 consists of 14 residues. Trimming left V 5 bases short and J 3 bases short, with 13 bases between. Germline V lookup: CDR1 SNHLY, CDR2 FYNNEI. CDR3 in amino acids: CASSPRAAYTEAFF. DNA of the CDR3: TGTGCCAGCAGTCCCCGGGCAGCCTACACTGAAGCTTTCTTT.

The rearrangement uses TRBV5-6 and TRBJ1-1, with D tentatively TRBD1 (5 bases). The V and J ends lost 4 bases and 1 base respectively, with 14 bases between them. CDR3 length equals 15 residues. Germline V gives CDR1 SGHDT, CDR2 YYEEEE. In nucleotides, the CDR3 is TGTGCCAGCAGCGAGGCACAGGCTTCGAACACTGAAGCTTTCTTT. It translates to CASSEAQASNTEAFF.

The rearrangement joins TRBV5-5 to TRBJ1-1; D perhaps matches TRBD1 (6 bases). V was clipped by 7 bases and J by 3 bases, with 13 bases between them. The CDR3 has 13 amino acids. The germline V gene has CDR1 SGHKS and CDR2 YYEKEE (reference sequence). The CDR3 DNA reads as TGTGCCAGCGGTCGACAGGCGGACACTGAAGCTTTCTTT. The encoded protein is CASGRQADTEAFF.

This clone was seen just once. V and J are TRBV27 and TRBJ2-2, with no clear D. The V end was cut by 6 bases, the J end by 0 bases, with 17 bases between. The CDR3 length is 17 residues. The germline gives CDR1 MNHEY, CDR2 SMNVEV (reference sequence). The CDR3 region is CASSTLILLANTGELFF. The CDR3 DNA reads TGTGCCAGCAGCACTCTGATATTGCTCGCGAACACCGGGGAGCTGTTTTTT.

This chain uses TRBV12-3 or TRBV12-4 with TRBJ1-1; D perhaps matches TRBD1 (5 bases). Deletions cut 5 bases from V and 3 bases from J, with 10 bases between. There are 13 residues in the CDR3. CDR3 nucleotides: TGTGCCAGCAGTCTGGACACTTACACTGAAGCTTTCTTT. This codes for CASSLDTYTEAFF.

CDR3: CASSFTGSEEQYF. The CDR3 DNA is TGTGCCAGCAGTTTTACAGGGTCGGAAGAGCAGTACTTC. The rearrangement links TRBV6-5 to TRBJ2-7; tentative D call: TRBD1 (6 bases). CDR1 MNHEY and CDR2 SVGAGI come from the germline V gene. Trimming pared 4 bases from V and 7 bases from J, leaving 14 bases between. CDR3 size: 13 residues.

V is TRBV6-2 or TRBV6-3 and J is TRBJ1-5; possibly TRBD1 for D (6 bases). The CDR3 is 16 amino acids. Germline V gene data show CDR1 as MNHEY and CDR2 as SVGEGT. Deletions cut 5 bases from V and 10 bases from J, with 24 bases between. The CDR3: CASSSKNRGLLGPQHF. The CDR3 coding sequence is TGTGCCAGCAGTAGCAAGAACCGGGGGCTACTCGGACCCCAGCATTTT.

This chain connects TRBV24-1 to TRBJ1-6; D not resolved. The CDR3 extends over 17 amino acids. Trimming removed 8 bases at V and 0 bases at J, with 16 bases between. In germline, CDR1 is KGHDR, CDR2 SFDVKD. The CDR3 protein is CATTRVRFSSYNSPLHF. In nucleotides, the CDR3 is TGTGCCACCACCCGAGTGCGATTTAGCTCCTATAATTCACCCCTCCACTTT.

In DNA, the CDR3 is TGTGCCAGCAGCCAAGATTTTAGGAAGGAGGAGCTGTTTTTT. The encoded protein is CASSQDFRKEELFF. The chain carries TRBV4-2 and TRBJ2-2; the D is unclear. Germline CDR1 is LGHNA and CDR2 is YNFKEQ. CDR3 size: 14 residues. Trimming removed 0 bases at V and 10 bases at J, with 12 bases between.

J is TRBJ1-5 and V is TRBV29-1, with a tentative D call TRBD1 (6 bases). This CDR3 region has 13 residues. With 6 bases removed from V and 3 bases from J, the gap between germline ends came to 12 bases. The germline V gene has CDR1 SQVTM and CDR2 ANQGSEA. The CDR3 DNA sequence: TGCAGCGTCGACACAGGGTTCAATCAGCCCCAGCATTTT. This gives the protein CSVDTGFNQPQHF. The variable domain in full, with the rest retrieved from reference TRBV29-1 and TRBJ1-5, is SAVISQKPSRDICQRGTSLTIQCQVDSQVTMMFWYRQQPGQSLTLIATANQGSEATYESGFVIDKFPISRPNLTFSTLTVSNMSPEDSSIYLCSVDTGFNQPQHFGDGTRLSIL.

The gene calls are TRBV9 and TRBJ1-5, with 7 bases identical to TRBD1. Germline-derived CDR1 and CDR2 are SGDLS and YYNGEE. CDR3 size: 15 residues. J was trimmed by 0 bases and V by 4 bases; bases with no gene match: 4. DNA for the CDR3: TGTGCCAGCAGCCAGACAGGGCATAGCAATCAGCCCCAGCATTTT. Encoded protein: CASSQTGHSNQPQHF. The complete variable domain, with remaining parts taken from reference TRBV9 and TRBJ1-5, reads DSGVTQTPKHLITATGQRVTLRCSPRSGDLSVYWYQQSLDQGLQFLIQYYNGEERAKGNILERFSAQQFPDLHSELNLSSLELGDSALYFCASSQTGHSNQPQHFGDGTRLSIL.

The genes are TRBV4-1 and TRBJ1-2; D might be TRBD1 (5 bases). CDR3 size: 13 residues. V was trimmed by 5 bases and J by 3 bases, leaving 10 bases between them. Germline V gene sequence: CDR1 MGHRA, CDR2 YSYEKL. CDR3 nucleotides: TGCGCCAGCAGCTCCCAGGGTGACTATGGCTACACCTTC. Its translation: CASSSQGDYGYTF.

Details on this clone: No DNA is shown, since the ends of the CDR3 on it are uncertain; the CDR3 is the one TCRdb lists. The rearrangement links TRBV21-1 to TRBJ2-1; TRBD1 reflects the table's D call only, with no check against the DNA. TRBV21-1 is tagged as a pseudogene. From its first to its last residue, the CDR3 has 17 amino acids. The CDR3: CALWGQGAHCSYNEQFF.

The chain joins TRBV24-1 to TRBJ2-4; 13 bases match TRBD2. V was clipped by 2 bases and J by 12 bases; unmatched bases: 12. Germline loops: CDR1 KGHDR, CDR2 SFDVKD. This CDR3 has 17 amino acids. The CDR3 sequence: CATSDSTGTSGIGAQYF. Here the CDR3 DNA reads TGTGCCACCAGTGATTCCACCGGGACTAGCGGGATTGGGGCTCAGTACTTC.

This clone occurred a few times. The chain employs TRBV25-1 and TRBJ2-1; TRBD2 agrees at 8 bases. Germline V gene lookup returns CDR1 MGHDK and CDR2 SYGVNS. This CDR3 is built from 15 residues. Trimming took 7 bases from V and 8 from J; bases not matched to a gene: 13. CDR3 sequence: CASTTGGEGRYEQFF. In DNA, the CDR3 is TGTGCCAGCACCACGGGGGGGGAGGGTCGGTATGAGCAGTTCTTC.

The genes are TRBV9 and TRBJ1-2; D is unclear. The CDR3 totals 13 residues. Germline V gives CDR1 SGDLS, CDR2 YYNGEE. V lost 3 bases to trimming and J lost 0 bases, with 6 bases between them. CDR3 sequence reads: CASSAVTNYGYTF. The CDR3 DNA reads TGTGCCAGCAGCGCCGTTACTAACTATGGCTACACCTTC.

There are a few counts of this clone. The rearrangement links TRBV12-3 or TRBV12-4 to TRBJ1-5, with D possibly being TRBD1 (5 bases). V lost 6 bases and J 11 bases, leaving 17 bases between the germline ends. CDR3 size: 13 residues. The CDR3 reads CASSRGGEGAQHF. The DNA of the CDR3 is TGTGCCAGCAGCCGTGGGGGGGAAGGGGCCCAGCATTTT.

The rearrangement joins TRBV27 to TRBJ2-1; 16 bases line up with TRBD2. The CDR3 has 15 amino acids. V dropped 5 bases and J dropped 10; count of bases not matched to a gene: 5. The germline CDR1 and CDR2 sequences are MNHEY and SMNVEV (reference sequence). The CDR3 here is CASSAGLAGGREQFF. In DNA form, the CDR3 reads TGTGCCAGCAGTGCGGGACTAGCGGGAGGGAGGGAGCAGTTCTTC.

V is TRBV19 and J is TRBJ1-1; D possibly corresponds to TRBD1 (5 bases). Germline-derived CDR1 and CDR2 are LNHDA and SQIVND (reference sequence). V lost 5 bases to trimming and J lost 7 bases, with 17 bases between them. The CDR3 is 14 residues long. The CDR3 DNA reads TGTGCCAGTAGTCAATCTGTTGGGGGTGGTGAAGCTTTCTTT. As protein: CASSQSVGGGEAFF.

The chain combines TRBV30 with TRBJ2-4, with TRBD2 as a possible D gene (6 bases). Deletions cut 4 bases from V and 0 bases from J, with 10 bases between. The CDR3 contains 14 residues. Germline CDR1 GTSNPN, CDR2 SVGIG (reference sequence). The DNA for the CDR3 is TGTGCCTGGAACCCGGGACTAGCCAAAAACATTCAGTACTTC. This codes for CAWNPGLAKNIQYF.